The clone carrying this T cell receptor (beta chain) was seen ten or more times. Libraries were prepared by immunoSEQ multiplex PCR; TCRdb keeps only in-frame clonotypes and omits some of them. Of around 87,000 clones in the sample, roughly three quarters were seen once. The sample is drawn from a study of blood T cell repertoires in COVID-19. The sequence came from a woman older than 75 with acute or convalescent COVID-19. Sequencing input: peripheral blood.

This CDR3 is CASSYYSGTSRTTSEYF. As DNA, the CDR3 is TGTGCCAGCAGCTACTATTCCGGGACTAGTCGAACTACGAGCGAGTACTTC. The chain has TRBV5-6 and TRBJ2-7, with TRBD2 identical over 8 bases. The V gene's germline CDR1 is SGHDT and CDR2 YYEEEE. V lost 3 bases and J lost 11; bases outside the gene matches: 22. This CDR3 has 17 residues.